The present entry profiles one T cell receptor (beta chain) with its context. The CDR3 length is 17 residues. V was clipped by 4 bases and J by 2 bases, with 19 bases between them. Germline lookup yields CDR1 SGDLS and CDR2 YYNGEE. This sample is part of a study of cytomegalovirus exposure and HLA in healthy donors. 60 Vbeta and 13 Jbeta primers were used in PCR. The data were produced by immunoSEQ multiplex PCR, yet TCRdb's version contains in-frame clones alone and is incomplete. With 100,000 to 150,000 clones in the sample, the ten largest clones hold around 1.6%. Material for sequencing was PBMCs. This sequence originates from a man aged 18 to 29 in good health and CMV-seronegative. This chain links TRBV9 with TRBJ1-5; D is perhaps TRBD1 (6 bases). CDR3: CASSSEGPGAGNQPQHF. DNA of the CDR3: TGTGCCAGCAGCAGTGAGGGACCAGGGGCAGGCAATCAGCCCCAGCATTTT.